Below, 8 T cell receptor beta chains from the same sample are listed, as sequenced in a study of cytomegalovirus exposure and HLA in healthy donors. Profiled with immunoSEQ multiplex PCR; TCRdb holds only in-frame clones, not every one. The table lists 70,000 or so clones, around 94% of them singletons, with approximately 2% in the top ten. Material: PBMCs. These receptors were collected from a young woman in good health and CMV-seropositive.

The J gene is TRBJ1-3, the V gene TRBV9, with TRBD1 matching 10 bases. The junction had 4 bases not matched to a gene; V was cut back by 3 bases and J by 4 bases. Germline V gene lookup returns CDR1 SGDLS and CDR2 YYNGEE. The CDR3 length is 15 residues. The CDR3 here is CASSGDRGLGNTIYF. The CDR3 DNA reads TGTGCCAGCAGCGGAGACAGGGGGCTAGGAAACACCATATATTTT.

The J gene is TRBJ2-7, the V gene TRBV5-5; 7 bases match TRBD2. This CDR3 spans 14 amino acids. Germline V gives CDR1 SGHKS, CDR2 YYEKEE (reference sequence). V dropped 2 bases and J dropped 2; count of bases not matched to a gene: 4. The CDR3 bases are TGTGCCAGCAGCTTTGTGCGGGAGCCCTACGAGCAGTACTTC. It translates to CASSFVREPYEQYF.

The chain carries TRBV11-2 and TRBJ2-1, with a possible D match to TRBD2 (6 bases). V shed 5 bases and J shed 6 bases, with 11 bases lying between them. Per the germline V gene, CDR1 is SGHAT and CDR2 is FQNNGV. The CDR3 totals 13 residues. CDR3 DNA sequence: TGTGCCAGCAGCCCCCTGGAGGGCAATGAGCAGTTCTTC. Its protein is CASSPLEGNEQFF.

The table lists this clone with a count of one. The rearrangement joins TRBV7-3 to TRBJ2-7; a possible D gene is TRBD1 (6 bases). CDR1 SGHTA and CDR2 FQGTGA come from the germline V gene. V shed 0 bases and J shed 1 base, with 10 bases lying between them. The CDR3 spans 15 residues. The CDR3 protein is CASSLTGRGSYEQYF. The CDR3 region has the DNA TGTGCCAGCAGCTTAACGGGCAGGGGTTCCTACGAGCAGTACTTC.

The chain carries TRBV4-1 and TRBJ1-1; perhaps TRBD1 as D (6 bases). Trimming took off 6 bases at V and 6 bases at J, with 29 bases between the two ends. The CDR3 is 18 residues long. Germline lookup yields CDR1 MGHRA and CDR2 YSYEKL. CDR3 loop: CASSPVQKRGGSGSEAFF. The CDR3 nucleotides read TGCGCCAGCAGTCCCGTTCAAAAACGAGGGGGTTCTGGCTCTGAAGCTTTCTTT.

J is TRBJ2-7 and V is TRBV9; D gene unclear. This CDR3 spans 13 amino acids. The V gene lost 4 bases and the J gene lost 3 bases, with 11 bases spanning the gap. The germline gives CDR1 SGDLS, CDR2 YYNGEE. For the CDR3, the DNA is TGTGCCAGCAGCTTGCGACTGAACTACGAGCAGTACTTC. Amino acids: CASSLRLNYEQYF.

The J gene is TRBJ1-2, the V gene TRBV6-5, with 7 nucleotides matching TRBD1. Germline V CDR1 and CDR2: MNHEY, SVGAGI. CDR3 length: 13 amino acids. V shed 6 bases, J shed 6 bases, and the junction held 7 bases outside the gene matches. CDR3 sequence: CASRRQGGDGYTF. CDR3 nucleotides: TGTGCCAGCAGACGACAGGGCGGCGATGGCTACACCTTC.

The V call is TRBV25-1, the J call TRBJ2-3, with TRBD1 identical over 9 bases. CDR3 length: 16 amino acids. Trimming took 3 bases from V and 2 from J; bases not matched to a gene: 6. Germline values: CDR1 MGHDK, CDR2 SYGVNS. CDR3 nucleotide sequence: TGTGCCAGCAGTGATGCCGGACAGGGGTCCACAGATACGCAGTATTTT. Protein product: CASSDAGQGSTDTQYF.